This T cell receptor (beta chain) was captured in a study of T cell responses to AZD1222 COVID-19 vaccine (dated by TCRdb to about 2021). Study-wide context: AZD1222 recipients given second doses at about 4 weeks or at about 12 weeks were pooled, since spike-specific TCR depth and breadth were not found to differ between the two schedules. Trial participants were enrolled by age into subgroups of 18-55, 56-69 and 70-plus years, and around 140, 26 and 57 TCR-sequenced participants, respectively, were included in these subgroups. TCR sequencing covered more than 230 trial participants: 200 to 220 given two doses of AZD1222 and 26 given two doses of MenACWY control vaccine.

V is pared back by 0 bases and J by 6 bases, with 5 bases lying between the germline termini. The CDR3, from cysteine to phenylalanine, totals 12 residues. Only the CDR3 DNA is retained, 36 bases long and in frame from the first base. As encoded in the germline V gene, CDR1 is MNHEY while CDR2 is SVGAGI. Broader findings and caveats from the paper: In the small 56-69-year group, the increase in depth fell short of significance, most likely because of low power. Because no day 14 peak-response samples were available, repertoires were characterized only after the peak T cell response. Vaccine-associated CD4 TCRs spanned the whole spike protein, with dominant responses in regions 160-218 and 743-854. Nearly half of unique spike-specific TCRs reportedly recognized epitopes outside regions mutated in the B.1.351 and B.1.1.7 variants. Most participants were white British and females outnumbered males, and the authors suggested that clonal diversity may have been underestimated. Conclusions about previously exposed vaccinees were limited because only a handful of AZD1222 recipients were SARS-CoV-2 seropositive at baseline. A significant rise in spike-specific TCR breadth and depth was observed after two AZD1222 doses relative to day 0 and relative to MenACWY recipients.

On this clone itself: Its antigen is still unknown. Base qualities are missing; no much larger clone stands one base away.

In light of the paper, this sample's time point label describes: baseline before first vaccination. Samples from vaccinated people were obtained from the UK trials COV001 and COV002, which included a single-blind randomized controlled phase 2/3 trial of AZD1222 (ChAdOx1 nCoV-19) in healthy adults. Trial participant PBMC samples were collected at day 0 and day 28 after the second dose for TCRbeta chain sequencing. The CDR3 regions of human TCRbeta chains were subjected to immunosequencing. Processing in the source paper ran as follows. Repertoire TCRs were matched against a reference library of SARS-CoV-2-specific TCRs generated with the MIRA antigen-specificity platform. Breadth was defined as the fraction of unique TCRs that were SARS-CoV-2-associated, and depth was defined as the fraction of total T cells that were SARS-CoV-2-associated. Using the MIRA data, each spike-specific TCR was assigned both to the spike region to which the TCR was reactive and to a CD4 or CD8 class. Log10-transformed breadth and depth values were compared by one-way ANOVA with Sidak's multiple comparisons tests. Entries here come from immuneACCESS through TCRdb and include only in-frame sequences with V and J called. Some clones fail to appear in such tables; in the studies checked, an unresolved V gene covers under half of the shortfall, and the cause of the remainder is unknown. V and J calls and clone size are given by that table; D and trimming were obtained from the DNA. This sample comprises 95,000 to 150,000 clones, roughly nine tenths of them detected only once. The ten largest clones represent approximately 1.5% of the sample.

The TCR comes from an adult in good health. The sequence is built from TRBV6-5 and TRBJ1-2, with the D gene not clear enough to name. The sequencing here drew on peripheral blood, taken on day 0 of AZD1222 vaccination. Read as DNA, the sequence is TGTGCCAGCAGTTACTCGTTGGATGGCTACACCTTC. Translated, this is CASSYSLDGYTF.